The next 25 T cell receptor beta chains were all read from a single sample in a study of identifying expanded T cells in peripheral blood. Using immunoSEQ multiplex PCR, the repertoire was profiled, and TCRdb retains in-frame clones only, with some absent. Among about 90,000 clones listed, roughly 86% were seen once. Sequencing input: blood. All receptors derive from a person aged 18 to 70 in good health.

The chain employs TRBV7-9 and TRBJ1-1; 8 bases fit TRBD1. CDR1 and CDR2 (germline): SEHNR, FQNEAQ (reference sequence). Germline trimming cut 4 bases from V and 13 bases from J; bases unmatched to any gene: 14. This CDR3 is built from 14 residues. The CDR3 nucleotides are TGTGCCAGCAGCTGGCTGGACAGGGAAGATAAGGATTTCTTT. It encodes CASSWLDREDKDFF.

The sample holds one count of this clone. The CDR3 sequence: CASSQEYYRQIYGYTF. CDR3 sequence (DNA): TGCGCCAGCAGCCAAGAGTACTATAGACAGATCTATGGCTACACCTTC. The rearrangement uses TRBV4-3 and TRBJ1-2; D perhaps matches TRBD1 (5 bases). V was shortened by 0 bases and J by 4 bases, with 15 bases between the two germline ends. Germline lookup yields CDR1 LGHNA and CDR2 YSLEER. The CDR3 contains 16 residues.

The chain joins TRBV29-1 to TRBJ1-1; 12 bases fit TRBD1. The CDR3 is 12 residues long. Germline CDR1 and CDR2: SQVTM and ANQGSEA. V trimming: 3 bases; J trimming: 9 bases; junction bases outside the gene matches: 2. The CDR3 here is CSVDRDRGQAFF. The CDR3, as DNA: TGCAGCGTTGACAGGGACAGGGGGCAAGCTTTCTTT.

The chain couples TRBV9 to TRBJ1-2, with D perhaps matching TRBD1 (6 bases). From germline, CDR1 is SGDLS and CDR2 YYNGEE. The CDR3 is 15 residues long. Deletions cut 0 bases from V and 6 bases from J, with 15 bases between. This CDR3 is CASSVASEDRDGYTF. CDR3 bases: TGTGCCAGCAGCGTAGCTTCTGAGGACAGAGATGGCTACACCTTC.

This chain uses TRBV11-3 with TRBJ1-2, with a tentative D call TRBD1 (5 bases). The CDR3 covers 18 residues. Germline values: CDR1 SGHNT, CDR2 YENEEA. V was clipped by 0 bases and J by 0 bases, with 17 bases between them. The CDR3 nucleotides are TGTGCCAGCAGCTTAGATCAAGGCGGGACCTCTGCTAACTATGGCTACACCTTC. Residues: CASSLDQGGTSANYGYTF.

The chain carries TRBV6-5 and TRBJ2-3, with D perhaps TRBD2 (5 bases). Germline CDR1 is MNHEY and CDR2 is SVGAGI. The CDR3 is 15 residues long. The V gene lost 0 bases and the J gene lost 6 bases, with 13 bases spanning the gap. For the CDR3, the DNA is TGTGCCAGCAGTTACTCCCTATCCCCGGGGGATACGCAGTATTTT. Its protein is CASSYSLSPGDTQYF.

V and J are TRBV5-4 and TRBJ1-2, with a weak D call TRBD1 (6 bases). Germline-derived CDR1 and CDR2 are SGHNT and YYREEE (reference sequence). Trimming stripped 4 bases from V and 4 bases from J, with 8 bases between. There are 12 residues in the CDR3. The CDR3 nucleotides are TGTGCCAGCAGCCCGGACAGCTATGGCTACACCTTC. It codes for CASSPDSYGYTF.

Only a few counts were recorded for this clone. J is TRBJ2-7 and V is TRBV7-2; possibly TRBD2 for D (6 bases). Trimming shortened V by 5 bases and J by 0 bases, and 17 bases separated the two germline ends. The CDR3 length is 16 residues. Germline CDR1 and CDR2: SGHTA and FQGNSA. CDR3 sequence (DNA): TGTGCCAGCAGCCTCGGGACTTGGGAGAGCTCCTACGAGCAGTACTTC. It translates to CASSLGTWESSYEQYF. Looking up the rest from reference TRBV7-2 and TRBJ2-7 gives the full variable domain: GAGVSQSPSNKVTEKGKDVELRCDPISGHTALYWYRQSLGQGLEFLIYFQGNSAPDKSGLPSDRFSAERTGGSVSTLTIQRTQQEDSAVYLCASSLGTWESSYEQYFGPGTRLTVT.

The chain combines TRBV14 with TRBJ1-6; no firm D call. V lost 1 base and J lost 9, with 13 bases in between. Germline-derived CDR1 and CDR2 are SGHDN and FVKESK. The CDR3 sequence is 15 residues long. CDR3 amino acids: CASSQGYVSRSPLHF. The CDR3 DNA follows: TGTGCCAGCAGCCAAGGTTACGTATCGCGTTCACCCCTCCACTTT.

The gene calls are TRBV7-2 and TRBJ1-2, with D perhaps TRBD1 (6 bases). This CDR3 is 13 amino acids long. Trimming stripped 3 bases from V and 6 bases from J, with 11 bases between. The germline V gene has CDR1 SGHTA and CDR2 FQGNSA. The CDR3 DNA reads TGTGCCAGCAGCTTTTCTCGGACAGATGGCTACACCTTC. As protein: CASSFSRTDGYTF.

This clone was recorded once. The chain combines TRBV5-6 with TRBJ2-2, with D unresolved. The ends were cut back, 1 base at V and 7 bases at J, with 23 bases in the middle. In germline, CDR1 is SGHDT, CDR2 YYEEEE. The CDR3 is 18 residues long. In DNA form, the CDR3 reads TGTGCCAGCAGCTTGTATCGGATGGTATGGACGGCGAACGGGGAGCTGTTTTTT. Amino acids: CASSLYRMVWTANGELFF.

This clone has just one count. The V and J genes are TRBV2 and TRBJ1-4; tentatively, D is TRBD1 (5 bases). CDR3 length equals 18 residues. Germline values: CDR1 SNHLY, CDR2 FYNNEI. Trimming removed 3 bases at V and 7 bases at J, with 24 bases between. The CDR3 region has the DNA TGTGCCAGCAGTGAGATGGGAGCGACAGATAGAACGAGTGAAAAACTGTTTTTT. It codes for CASSEMGATDRTSEKLFF. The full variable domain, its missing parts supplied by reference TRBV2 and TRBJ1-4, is EPEVTQTPSHQVTQMGQEVILRCVPISNHLYFYWYRQILGQKVEFLVSFYNNEISEKSEIFDDQFSVERPDGSNFTLKIRSTKLEDSAMYFCASSEMGATDRTSEKLFFGSGTQLSVL.

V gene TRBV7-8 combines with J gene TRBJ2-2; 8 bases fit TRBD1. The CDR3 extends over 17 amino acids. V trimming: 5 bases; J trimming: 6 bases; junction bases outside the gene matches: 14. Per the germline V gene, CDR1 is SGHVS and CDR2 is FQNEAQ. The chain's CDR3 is CASSPTPGTGGSGELFF. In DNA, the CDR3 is TGTGCCAGCAGCCCGACCCCCGGGACAGGCGGGTCCGGGGAGCTGTTTTTT.

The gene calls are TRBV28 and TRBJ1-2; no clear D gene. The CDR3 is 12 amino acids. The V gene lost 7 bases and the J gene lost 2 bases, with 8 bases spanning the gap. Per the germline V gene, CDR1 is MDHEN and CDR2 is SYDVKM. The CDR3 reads CASTTGNYGYTF. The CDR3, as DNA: TGTGCCAGCACGACGGGGAACTATGGCTACACCTTC.

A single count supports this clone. CDR3 DNA sequence: TGTGCCAGTAGCCCCTTCCGGGGGACCTACAATGAGCAGTTCTTC. It codes for CASSPFRGTYNEQFF. The chain couples TRBV19 to TRBJ2-1; a possible D gene is TRBD2 (6 bases). Trimming removed 6 bases from V and 2 bases from J, with 14 bases in between. From germline, CDR1 is LNHDA and CDR2 SQIVND (reference sequence). This CDR3 comprises 15 residues. The whole variable domain, filled in from reference TRBV19 and TRBJ2-1, reads DGGITQSPKYLFRKEGQNVTLSCEQNLNHDAMYWYRQDPGQGLRLIYYSQIVNDFQKGDIAEGYSVSREKKESFPLTVTSAQKNPTAFYLCASSPFRGTYNEQFFGPGTRLTVL.

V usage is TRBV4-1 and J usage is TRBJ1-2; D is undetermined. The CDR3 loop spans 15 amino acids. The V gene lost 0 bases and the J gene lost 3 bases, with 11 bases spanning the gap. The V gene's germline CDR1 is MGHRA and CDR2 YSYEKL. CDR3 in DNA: TGCGCCAGCAGCCAAGATCTAGTTAACGACTATGGCTACACCTTC. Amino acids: CASSQDLVNDYGYTF.

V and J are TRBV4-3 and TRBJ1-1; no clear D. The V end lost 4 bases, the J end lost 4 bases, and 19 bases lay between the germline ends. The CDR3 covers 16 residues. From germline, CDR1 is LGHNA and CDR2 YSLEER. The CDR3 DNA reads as TGCGCCAGCAGCCCGAGGGTGACGGGGTACGGCACTGAAGCTTTCTTT. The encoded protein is CASSPRVTGYGTEAFF.

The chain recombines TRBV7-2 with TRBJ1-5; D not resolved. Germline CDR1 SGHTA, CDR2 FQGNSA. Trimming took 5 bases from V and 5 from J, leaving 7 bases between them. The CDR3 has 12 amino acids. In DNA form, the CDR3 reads TGTGCCAGCAGCCCGACCGATCAGCCCCAGCATTTT. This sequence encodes CASSPTDQPQHF.

This CDR3 reads CASSWAPGGANEKLFF. DNA for the CDR3: TGCGCCAGCAGCTGGGCCCCTGGGGGAGCTAATGAAAAACTGTTTTTT. V gene TRBV5-1 combines with J gene TRBJ1-4; TRBD1 might be the D (5 bases). Germline-derived CDR1 and CDR2 are SGHRS and YFSETQ. V was trimmed by 3 bases and J by 3 bases, leaving 15 bases between them. This CDR3 spans 16 amino acids. Full variable domain (missing parts from reference TRBV5-1 and TRBJ1-4): KAGVTQTPRYLIKTRGQQVTLSCSPISGHRSVSWYQQTPGQGLQFLFEYFSETQRNKGNFPGRFSGRQFSNSRSEMNVSTLELGDSALYLCASSWAPGGANEKLFFGSGTQLSVL.

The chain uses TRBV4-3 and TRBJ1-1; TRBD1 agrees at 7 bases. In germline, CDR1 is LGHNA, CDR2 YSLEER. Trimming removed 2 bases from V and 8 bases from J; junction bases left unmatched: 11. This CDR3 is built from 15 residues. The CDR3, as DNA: TGCGCCAGCAGCCAAACCCCACAGGGGTTTATCGAAGCTTTCTTT. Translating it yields CASSQTPQGFIEAFF.

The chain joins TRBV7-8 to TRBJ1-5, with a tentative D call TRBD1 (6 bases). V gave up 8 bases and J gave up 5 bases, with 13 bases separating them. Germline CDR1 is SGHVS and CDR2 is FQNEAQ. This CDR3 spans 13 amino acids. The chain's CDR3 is CASVEQGHQPQHF. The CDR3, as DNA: TGTGCCAGCGTCGAACAGGGTCATCAGCCCCAGCATTTT.

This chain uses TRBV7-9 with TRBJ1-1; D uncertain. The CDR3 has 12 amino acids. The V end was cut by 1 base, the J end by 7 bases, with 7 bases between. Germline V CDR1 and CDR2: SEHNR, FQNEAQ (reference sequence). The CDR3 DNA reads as TGTGCCAGCAGCTTAGTGATTAATGAAGCTTTCTTT. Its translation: CASSLVINEAFF.

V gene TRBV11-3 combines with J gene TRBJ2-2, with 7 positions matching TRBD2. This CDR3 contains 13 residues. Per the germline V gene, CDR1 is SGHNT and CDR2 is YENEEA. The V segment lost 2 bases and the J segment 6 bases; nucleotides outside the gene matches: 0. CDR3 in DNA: TGTGCCAGCAGCTTACGGGGGGCCGGGGAGCTGTTTTTT. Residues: CASSLRGAGELFF.

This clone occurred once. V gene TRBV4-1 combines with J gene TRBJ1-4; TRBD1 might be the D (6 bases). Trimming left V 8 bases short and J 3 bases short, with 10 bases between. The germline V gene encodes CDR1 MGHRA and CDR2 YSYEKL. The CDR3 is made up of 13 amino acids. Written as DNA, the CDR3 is TGCGCCAGCCGCAGGACAGCTAATGAAAAACTGTTTTTT. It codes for CASRRTANEKLFF.

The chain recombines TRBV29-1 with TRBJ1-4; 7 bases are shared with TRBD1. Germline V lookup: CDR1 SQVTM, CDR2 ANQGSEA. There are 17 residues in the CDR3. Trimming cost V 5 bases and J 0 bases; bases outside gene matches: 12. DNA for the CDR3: TGCAGCGTTTCCGGACGGGACAGCCTAGCAACTAATGAAAAACTGTTTTTT. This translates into CSVSGRDSLATNEKLFF.